One and the same sample provided the 27 T cell receptor beta chains below, sequenced in a study of CXCR4 blockade with PD-1 therapy in pancreatic cancer. Sequencing used immunoSEQ multiplex PCR; TCRdb keeps in-frame clones, though not all of them. The sample yields over 2,500 clones, approximately 46% seen once. Input material: tumor tissue. The receptors derive from a human donor with pancreatic ductal adenocarcinoma.

This rearrangement joins TRBV19 to TRBJ2-7; 8 bases are shared with TRBD1. This CDR3 is 13 amino acids long. J was trimmed by 3 bases and V by 6 bases; bases with no gene match: 4. The germline V gene has CDR1 LNHDA and CDR2 SQIVND (reference sequence). CDR3 nucleotides: TGTGCCAGTAGGCAGGGGGCGAGCTACGAGCAGTACTTC. Translated, it gives CASRQGASYEQYF.

The chain uses TRBV25-1 and TRBJ1-4, with D maybe TRBD1 (5 bases). This CDR3 has 14 amino acids. Trimming removed 7 bases from V and 3 bases from J, with 12 bases in between. CDR1 is MGHDK, CDR2 SYGVNS, per germline. CDR3 amino acids: CASTRRGSNEKLFF. For the CDR3, the DNA is TGTGCCAGCACTAGGAGGGGATCTAATGAAAAACTGTTTTTT.

The rearrangement links TRBV6-8 to TRBJ2-5; D remains ambiguous. Trimming cost V 3 bases and J 5 bases, with 7 bases left between them. The CDR3 length is 12 residues. Germline assignment: CDR1 MNHGY and CDR2 SAAAGT. The CDR3 DNA follows: TGTGCCAGCAGTTATTCCCAGGAGACCCAGTACTTC. Protein product: CASSYSQETQYF.

J is TRBJ1-1 and V is TRBV6-8; a possible D gene is TRBD1 (5 bases). The CDR3 is made up of 14 amino acids. V was cut by 7 bases and J by 3 bases, with 15 bases left in between. Germline V gene sequence: CDR1 MNHGY, CDR2 SAAAGT. CDR3 DNA: TGTGCCAGCACTCCAGGGTTTTCCGACACTGAAGCTTTCTTT. Protein product: CASTPGFSDTEAFF.

The chain uses TRBV19 and TRBJ1-6, with D uncertain. The CDR3 runs to 13 residues. Germline V gene sequence: CDR1 LNHDA, CDR2 SQIVND (reference sequence). V was pared by 8 bases and J by 8 bases, with 13 bases between. The CDR3 here is CASSTRDYSPLHF. For the CDR3, the DNA is TGTGCCAGTTCTACTAGGGATTATTCACCCCTCCACTTT.

The J gene is TRBJ1-6, the V gene TRBV18, with TRBD1 as a possible D gene (6 bases). CDR3 size: 15 residues. V was cut by 4 bases and J by 6 bases, with 13 bases left in between. Germline V gives CDR1 KGHSH, CDR2 LQKENI. In DNA form, the CDR3 reads TGTGCCAGCTCACGGAGCAGGGGAAGTAATTCACCCCTCCACTTT. As protein: CASSRSRGSNSPLHF.

The chain joins TRBV14 to TRBJ1-1, with a tentative D call TRBD1 (5 bases). Germline CDR1 is SGHDN and CDR2 is FVKESK. CDR3 length: 13 residues. Trimming left V 4 bases short and J 7 bases short, with 13 bases between. The CDR3, as DNA: TGTGCCAGCAGCCGAAATCGGGGGAGTGAAGCTTTCTTT. This encodes CASSRNRGSEAFF.

This clone was seen more than once but under ten times. The chain links TRBV9 to TRBJ2-7; D perhaps matches TRBD1 (5 bases). CDR1 is SGDLS, CDR2 YYNGEE, per germline. This CDR3 region has 15 residues. Between the trimmed V and J ends, which lost 5 bases and 2 bases, there was a span of 17 bases. The CDR3 DNA reads as TGTGCCAGCAGACTTAACAGGTCACCCACCTACGAGCAGTACTTC. Translating gives CASRLNRSPTYEQYF. The full variable domain, rest sourced from reference TRBV9 and TRBJ2-7, is DSGVTQTPKHLITATGQRVTLRCSPRSGDLSVYWYQQSLDQGLQFLIQYYNGEERAKGNILERFSAQQFPDLHSELNLSSLELGDSALYFCASRLNRSPTYEQYFGPGTRLTVT.

V is TRBV6-8 and J is TRBJ1-1; tentative D call: TRBD1 (5 bases). The CDR3 runs to 13 residues. Trimming cost V 6 bases and J 10 bases, with 18 bases left between them. Per germline, CDR1 MNHGY and CDR2 SAAAGT. In DNA form, the CDR3 reads TGTGCCAGCAGCCCTTACCGACAGATCGCAGCTTTCTTT. Its translation: CASSPYRQIAAFF.

This chain connects TRBV19 to TRBJ1-2; D possibly corresponds to TRBD1 (6 bases). This CDR3 contains 15 residues. Per germline, CDR1 LNHDA and CDR2 SQIVND (reference sequence). Trimming cost V 3 bases and J 3 bases, with 14 bases left between them. CDR3 in amino acids: CASSMRGGADYGYTF. For the CDR3, the DNA is TGTGCCAGTAGTATGAGGGGGGGCGCTGACTATGGCTACACCTTC. Using reference TRBV19 and TRBJ1-2 for the parts outside the CDR3, the full variable domain is DGGITQSPKYLFRKEGQNVTLSCEQNLNHDAMYWYRQDPGQGLRLIYYSQIVNDFQKGDIAEGYSVSREKKESFPLTVTSAQKNPTAFYLCASSMRGGADYGYTFGSGTRLTVV.

The chain couples TRBV19 to TRBJ1-4; perhaps TRBD1 as D (5 bases). Trimming cost V 5 bases and J 0 bases, with 7 bases left between them. CDR1 is LNHDA, CDR2 SQIVND, per germline (reference sequence). This CDR3 contains 14 residues. CDR3 nucleotides: TGTGCCAGTAGTCACAGGACAACTAATGAAAAACTGTTTTTT. Amino acids: CASSHRTTNEKLFF.

The table lists this clone with a few counts. This chain links TRBV6-8 with TRBJ2-7, with 12 bases aligning to TRBD2. Germline lookup yields CDR1 MNHGY and CDR2 SAAAGT. V gave up 4 bases and J gave up 4 bases; unmatched junction bases: 2. This CDR3 spans 14 amino acids. The CDR3 sequence: CASSFLAGGYEQYF. CDR3 in DNA: TGTGCCAGCAGTTTTCTAGCGGGGGGGTACGAGCAGTACTTC.

The chain carries TRBV6-8 and TRBJ2-1; no reliable D call. Germline V gene sequence: CDR1 MNHGY, CDR2 SAAAGT. Trimming took 0 bases from V and 3 from J, leaving 6 bases between them. This CDR3 contains 14 residues. CDR3 region: CASSYSLDYNEQFF. CDR3 coding DNA: TGTGCCAGCAGTTACTCTCTAGACTACAATGAGCAGTTCTTC.

This clone was counted once. CDR3 sequence reads: CASSIVGRGNTGELFF. DNA of the CDR3: TGTGCCAGTAGTATAGTAGGACGGGGAAACACCGGGGAGCTGTTTTTT. J is TRBJ2-2 and V is TRBV19; tentatively, D is TRBD2 (5 bases). Germline V gene lookup returns CDR1 LNHDA and CDR2 SQIVND (reference sequence). This CDR3 is 16 amino acids long. The V end lost 1 base, the J end lost 2 bases, and 11 bases lay between the germline ends.

This clone has more than one count but fewer than ten. The rearrangement uses TRBV10-3 and TRBJ2-5, with a tentative D call TRBD2 (5 bases). Trimming removed 1 base from V and 5 bases from J, with 11 bases in between. Germline V gives CDR1 ENHRY, CDR2 SYGVKD. This CDR3 spans 14 amino acids. CDR3 protein: CAISEFAREETQYF. CDR3 bases: TGTGCCATCAGTGAGTTTGCAAGGGAGGAGACCCAGTACTTC.

The V and J genes are TRBV19 and TRBJ1-1, with a tentative D call TRBD1 (5 bases). Germline CDR1 reads LNHDA; CDR2 reads SQIVND (reference sequence). The CDR3 runs 12 residues. Trimming removed 2 bases from V and 11 bases from J, with 12 bases in between. The CDR3 DNA follows: TGTGCCAGTAGTATAACAGGCTCTGGTGCTTTCTTT. Its protein product is CASSITGSGAFF.

The V and J genes are TRBV11-3 and TRBJ1-1, with 9 bases identical to TRBD1. Looked up from germline, CDR1 is SGHNT and CDR2 is YENEEA. The CDR3 consists of 14 residues. Unmatched junction bases numbered 10, after V lost 3 bases and J lost 11 bases. CDR3 sequence reads: CASSLMGQGIAAFF. The CDR3 DNA sequence: TGTGCCAGCAGCTTGATGGGACAGGGTATAGCGGCTTTCTTT.

The chain carries TRBV18 and TRBJ1-3, with 7 positions matching TRBD1. The CDR3 consists of 17 residues. Germline loops: CDR1 KGHSH, CDR2 LQKENI. V was clipped by 2 bases and J by 3 bases; unmatched bases: 10. The CDR3 reads CASSPTLTGTVGNTIYF. The CDR3 DNA is TGTGCCAGCTCACCAACCCTCACCGGGACAGTTGGAAACACCATATATTTT.

V and J are TRBV6-8 and TRBJ1-6; D not certain. Germline V gives CDR1 MNHGY, CDR2 SAAAGT. The CDR3 has 14 amino acids. The V gene lost 10 bases and the J gene lost 5 bases, with 15 bases spanning the gap. CDR3 sequence reads: CATTVRQDNSPLHF. The CDR3 region has the DNA TGTGCCACTACCGTCAGGCAGGATAATTCACCCCTCCACTTT.

The chain couples TRBV30 to TRBJ1-1; 7 positions match TRBD1. This CDR3 comprises 13 residues. With V trimmed by 0 bases and J by 4 bases, 2 bases remained unmatched. Germline V gene data show CDR1 as GTSNPN and CDR2 as SVGIG (reference sequence). The CDR3 is CAWSVQGFTEAFF. The CDR3 DNA sequence: TGTGCCTGGAGTGTACAGGGGTTCACTGAAGCTTTCTTT.

The V and J genes are TRBV5-1 and TRBJ2-3, with TRBD2 matching over 8 bases. Germline CDR1 reads SGHRS; CDR2 reads YFSETQ. CDR3 length equals 15 residues. V dropped 5 bases and J dropped 1; count of bases not matched to a gene: 6. Here the CDR3 reads CASSSGGLGTDTQYF. The CDR3 DNA follows: TGCGCCAGCAGTTCGGGGGGGTTAGGCACAGATACGCAGTATTTT.

The chain joins TRBV19 to TRBJ2-2; D not certain. The germline V and J ends were trimmed by 3 bases and 3 bases, with 5 bases remaining between them. The CDR3 runs 13 residues. Germline V CDR1 and CDR2: LNHDA, SQIVND (reference sequence). The CDR3 coding sequence is TGTGCCAGTAGTATCTTGGACACCGGGGAGCTGTTTTTT. Translating it yields CASSILDTGELFF.

The CDR3 nucleotides read TGTGCCAGCTCACCGCGGGGGAACACAGATACGCAGTATTTT. It specifies CASSPRGNTDTQYF. The chain recombines TRBV18 with TRBJ2-3, with 7 bases matching TRBD2. In germline, CDR1 is KGHSH, CDR2 LQKENI. The CDR3 is 14 amino acids. V shed 3 bases and J 2 bases; nucleotides not matched to a gene: 2.

With regard to this clone: Germline and junction disagree at one end, which may indicate a read error. The V call is TRBV19, the J call TRBJ2-7; 7 bases align to TRBD1. The CDR3 runs 14 residues. Germline-derived CDR1 and CDR2 are LNHDA and SQIVND (reference sequence). The CDR3 DNA sequence: TGTACCAGTAGTGTCACAGGGGAATCCTACGAGCAGTACTTC. It codes for CTSSVTGESYEQYF.

CDR3: CASSYGGLGEQYF. Here the CDR3 DNA reads TGTGCCAGCAGTTATGGGGGATTAGGGGAGCAGTACTTC. The rearrangement links TRBV6-8 to TRBJ2-7; the D gene could be TRBD1 or TRBD2 (5 bases each). Trimming removed 3 bases from V and 7 bases from J, with 13 bases in between. Germline V gene lookup returns CDR1 MNHGY and CDR2 SAAAGT. The CDR3 has 13 residues.

V gene TRBV12-5 combines with J gene TRBJ2-2; D assignment may be TRBD1 or TRBD2 (6 bases each). This CDR3 has 12 residues. Germline-derived CDR1 and CDR2 are LGHNT and FRNRAP. CDR3 DNA sequence: TGTGCCAGCAACAGGGAGGCCGGGGAGCTGTTTTTT. Residues: CASNREAGELFF. The full variable domain, in which reference TRBV12-5 and TRBJ2-2 provide the parts outside the CDR3, is DARVTQTPRHKVTEMGQEVTMRCQPILGHNTVFWYRQTMMQGLELLAYFRNRAPLDDSGMPKDRFSAEMPDATLATLKIQPSEPRDSAVYFCASNREAGELFFGEGSRLTVL.

V gene TRBV30 combines with J gene TRBJ2-7, with TRBD1 as a possible D gene (6 bases). The V gene's germline CDR1 is GTSNPN and CDR2 SVGIG (reference sequence). This CDR3 is built from 12 residues. V gave up 3 bases and J gave up 3 bases, with 9 bases separating them. The CDR3 sequence: CAWSGDIYEQYF. CDR3 nucleotides: TGTGCCTGGAGCGGGGACATCTACGAGCAGTACTTC.